This note documents a single T cell receptor beta chain sequence. Germline CDR1 is SNHLY and CDR2 is FYNNEI. The CDR3 has 14 residues. V trimming: 6 bases; J trimming: 0 bases; junction bases outside the gene matches: 4. Primed by a sample-barcoded 5' primer and a J-beta primer mix, a second PCR proceeded for 7 to 11 cycles. TCRdb re-called the 5' RACE reads with MiXCR, one entry per CDR3 protein. Here the sample spans 750,000 to 950,000 distinct CDR3 sequences, approximately 55% being singletons. The sample originates from a study of blood T cells in healthy people across ages. The clonotype originates from an elderly man in good health. V and J are TRBV2 and TRBJ1-2; the match to TRBD1 covers 7 bases. Sequencing was done on a sample of blood. CDR3 DNA sequence: TGTGCCAGCAGGGGACAGAACTCTAACTATGGCTACACCTTC. This gives the protein CASRGQNSNYGYTF.